This T cell receptor beta chain was documented in a study of molecular identifiers for immune sequencing clone quantification. TCRdb recomputed calls from the PCR reads with MiXCR, one row per CDR3 protein. The repertoire holds approximately 670,000 distinct CDR3 sequences, 15% to 20% seen once, with roughly 0.9% in the top ten. The CDR3 totals 14 residues. Germline V gives CDR1 LGHDT, CDR2 YNNKEL (reference sequence). Trimming left V 4 bases short and J 4 bases short, with 13 bases between. This clonotype was counted ten times or more. Sorting selected naive CD8 T cells with a CD8+CD4-CCR7+CD45RA+ phenotype.

The gene calls are TRBV3-1 and TRBJ1-2; D call uncertain. The sequenced sample consisted of naive CD8+ T cells from blood, with Jurkat cell RNA spiked in. This sample's subset: FACS-sorted CD8+CD4-CCR7+CD45RA+ naive T cells. The TCR comes from a human donor in good health. Some libraries in this study had Jurkat cell RNA spiked in. This CDR3 is CASSPLTDSYGYTF. The CDR3 region has the DNA TGTGCCAGCAGCCCCCTTACAGATTCCTATGGCTACACCTTC.